Sequencing of this T cell receptor beta chain was carried out in a study of T-cell reconstitution after alpha-beta-depleted transplantation in children. Study observations and caveats: One year post-transplant, T-cell counts and diversity were largely derived from T cells produced anew.

Unique molecular identifiers were incorporated during preparation of the TCRbeta library. In TCRdb, the PCR reads were re-called with MiXCR into one record per CDR3 protein. Of fewer than 750,000 distinct CDR3 sequences in the sample, approximately 22% were seen once. CDR3 size: 13 residues. The V gene lost 8 bases and the J gene lost 2 bases, with 11 bases spanning the gap. Germline CDR1 is WSHSY and CDR2 is SAAADI. With regard to this clonotype: As yet, its antigen is unknown.

Sequenced material: PBMCs, mostly from graft donor cells, taken 360 days after TCRalphabeta/CD19-depleted stem cell transplant. The chain links TRBV10-2 to TRBJ2-3; D possibly corresponds to TRBD2 (5 bases). The TCR sequence derives from a boy less than two years old who had a stem cell transplant for acute myeloid leukemia, so the T cells may come from the graft donor. This chain's CDR3 is CASLERYTDTQYF. The CDR3 DNA reads TGCGCCAGCCTCGAGCGGTACACAGATACGCAGTATTTT.